This T cell receptor (beta chain) derives from a study of shared clonotypes between healthy human individuals. Study-level results: Donor clonotype sharing was expected to depend on sequencing depth.

Generated by immunoSEQ multiplex PCR, the TCRdb table keeps only in-frame clones and is missing some. The table lists approximately 1.1 million clones, about four fifths of them singletons. Regarding this clone: What it binds is not known.

Germline V gene data show CDR1 as MDHEN and CDR2 as SYDVKM. The CDR3 contains 15 residues. Trimming at V came to 6 bases and at J to 1 base, leaving 4 bases not matched to a gene. Input material: memory CD4+ T cells from PBMCs. Regarding subset: CD45RA-negative fraction. The receptor's source is a man between 18 and 29 years old in good health. Some clones in this sample may be carry-over from other donors' samples. The V gene is TRBV28, the J gene TRBJ2-7, with 12 bases lining up with TRBD2. CDR3 amino acids: CASRTSGRRSYEQYF. CDR3 DNA: TGTGCCAGCAGGACTAGCGGGAGACGGTCCTACGAGCAGTACTTC.